These T cell receptor beta chains were read from a single sample in a study of blood T cell repertoires in COVID-19. Repertoires were generated with immunoSEQ multiplex PCR, while TCRdb's copy carries only in-frame clones and drops some. This table holds 150,000 to 200,000 clones, more than 75% found once. Sequencing used peripheral blood. The source of these receptors is a human donor in a cohort sampled during active COVID-19. The CDR3 runs from the conserved cysteine through the conserved F or W. The D gene is left open where the match is weak. For some rows the clone size is stated as once, few or many, or as a class when expanded; others skip it.

D,size,J,V,length,CDR3,DNA
.,.,TRBJ1-1,TRBV6-5,16,CASSLRGGRENTEAFF,TGTGCCAGCAGTTTAAGGGGTGGCCGAGAAAACACTGAAGCTTTCTTT
TRBD1,.,TRBJ2-7,TRBV5-4,16,CASSLKRTGASYEQYF,TGTGCCAGCAGCTTAAAAAGGACAGGAGCCTCCTACGAGCAGTACTTC
TRBD1,.,TRBJ2-7,TRBV6-5,15,CASRRPGQGSYGQYF,TGTGCCAGCAGACGCCCGGGACAGGGGTCCTACGGGCAGTACTTC
.,.,TRBJ1-2,TRBV5-1,13,CASSSLTEGGYTF,TGCGCCAGCAGCTCCCTGACTGAGGGTGGCTACACCTTC
.,once,TRBJ1-3,TRBV3-1/TRBV3-2,14,CATTGGGLGNTIYF,TGTGCCACGACCGGCGGAGGGCTTGGAAACACCATATATTTT
.,.,TRBJ2-3,TRBV3-1/TRBV3-2,16,CASSHPLATSTDTQYF,TGTGCCAGCAGCCACCCCCTAGCTACTAGCACAGATACGCAGTATTTT
TRBD1,.,TRBJ1-1,TRBV6-1,15,CASSEATGMNTEAFF,TGTGCCAGCAGTGAAGCGACAGGGATGAACACTGAAGCTTTCTTT
.,.,TRBJ2-7,TRBV23-1,21,CASSQSRRREGKVWEPYEQYF,TGCGCCAGCAGTCAATCTAGGAGGAGGGAAGGTAAGGTATGGGAGCCGTACGAGCAGTACTTC
TRBD2,.,TRBJ2-3,TRBV5-1,14,CASSSFLAEDTQYF,TGCGCCAGCAGTTCCTTTCTAGCGGAAGATACGCAGTATTTT
.,.,TRBJ2-2,TRBV11-2,14,CASGFSANTGELFF,TGTGCCTCAGGCTTTTCGGCGAACACCGGGGAGCTGTTTTTT
.,.,TRBJ1-2,TRBV28,12,CASTTVLYGYTF,TGTGCCAGCACAACAGTACTCTATGGCTACACCTTC
.,few,TRBJ1-1,TRBV2,16,CASKWEGRAVNTEAFF,TGTGCCAGCAAGTGGGAGGGGCGTGCGGTGAACACTGAAGCTTTCTTT
TRBD2,.,TRBJ2-5,TRBV30,14,CAWNSGTTQETQYF,TGTGCCTGGAACTCCGGGACTACCCAAGAGACCCAGTACTTC
.,once,TRBJ1-1,TRBV18,14,CASSPGTQNTEAFF,TGTGCCAGCTCACCCGGGACACAGAACACTGAAGCTTTCTTT
.,.,TRBJ2-3,TRBV5-6,16,CASSASLPSGDDTQYF,TGTGCCAGCAGCGCGTCTCTCCCTAGTGGAGACGATACGCAGTATTTT
TRBD2,.,TRBJ2-7,TRBV9,14,CASSGGLAGSEQYF,TGTGCCAGCAGCGGGGGACTAGCGGGAAGCGAGCAGTACTTC
.,.,TRBJ1-2,TRBV30,12,CAWRAASYGYTF,TGTGCCTGGAGGGCAGCTAGCTATGGCTACACCTTC
.,.,TRBJ1-1,TRBV5-1,15,CASSAPTGTHTEAFF,TGCGCCAGCAGCGCGCCAACAGGGACCCACACTGAAGCTTTCTTT
.,.,TRBJ1-3,TRBV19,15,CASERTGSSGNTIYF,TGTGCCAGTGAAAGAACAGGGAGCTCTGGAAACACCATATATTTT
.,.,TRBJ1-1,TRBV3-1/TRBV3-2,12,CASSWAGSWAFF,TGTGCCAGCAGTTGGGCAGGGTCTTGGGCTTTCTTT
TRBD2,.,TRBJ2-1,TRBV7-2,15,CASSFGLAGEGEQFF,TGTGCCAGCAGCTTCGGACTAGCGGGAGAGGGTGAGCAGTTCTTC
TRBD1,.,TRBJ1-2,TRBV19,18,CASANPGQGWERGYGYTF,TGTGCCAGTGCGAACCCGGGACAGGGTTGGGAAAGGGGCTATGGCTACACCTTC
TRBD1,.,TRBJ2-5,TRBV28,15,CASSSSGGRGGTQYF,TGTGCCAGCAGTTCCTCAGGGGGTAGAGGAGGGACCCAGTACTTC
.,once,TRBJ2-7,TRBV6-2/TRBV6-3,14,CASSPDSGRYEQYF,TGTGCCAGCAGTCCGGACAGTGGTAGGTACGAGCAGTACTTC
TRBD1,.,TRBJ2-3,TRBV7-2,17,CASSLRQGLMSTDTQYF,TGTGCCAGCAGCTTACGACAGGGGTTGATGTCCACAGATACGCAGTATTTT
TRBD1,few,TRBJ1-6,TRBV27,14,CASRSGQTNSPLHF,TGTGCCAGCAGATCGGGACAGACAAATTCACCCCTCCACTTT
TRBD1,few,TRBJ1-6,TRBV4-1,14,CASSRDSLNSPLHF,TGCGCCAGCAGCCGGGACAGCCTAAATTCACCCCTCCACTTT
TRBD1,.,TRBJ2-7,TRBV28,15,CASRKDRPGSYEQYF,TGTGCCAGCAGAAAGGACAGGCCCGGCTCCTACGAGCAGTACTTC
TRBD2,few,TRBJ2-3,TRBV29-1,14,CSVQVSGRADTQYF,TGCAGCGTTCAGGTTAGCGGGAGGGCAGATACGCAGTATTTT
TRBD2,.,TRBJ2-7,TRBV6-2/TRBV6-3,17,CASSYSTSGSLWDEQYF,TGTGCCAGCAGTTACTCGACTAGCGGGAGCCTTTGGGACGAGCAGTACTTC
.,.,TRBJ1-2,TRBV28,13,CASSFRVDYGYTF,TGTGCCAGCAGTTTCAGGGTGGACTATGGCTACACCTTC
.,.,TRBJ2-7,TRBV5-1,14,CASSLQGNSYEQYF,TGCGCCAGCAGCTTGCAGGGGAACTCCTACGAGCAGTACTTC
.,.,TRBJ2-3,TRBV21-1,17,CASSKEFRAGGSDTQYF,TGTGCCAGCAGCAAAGAGTTCAGAGCGGGAGGGTCAGATACGCAGTATTTT
TRBD2,.,TRBJ2-7,TRBV30,13,CAWSVLAGDEQYF,TGTGCCTGGAGTGTGTTAGCGGGGGACGAGCAGTACTTC
.,.,TRBJ2-1,TRBV12-5,12,CASGNTGTGMFF,TGTGCTAGTGGTAATACCGGGACTGGAATGTTCTTC
TRBD2,once,TRBJ2-1,TRBV9,13,CASSPGLAGEQFF,TGTGCCAGCAGCCCTGGACTAGCGGGAGAGCAGTTCTTC
.,.,TRBJ2-1,TRBV7-8,14,CASSSQTSYNEQFF,TGTGCCAGCAGCTCACAGACCAGCTACAATGAGCAGTTCTTC
.,.,TRBJ2-5,TRBV6-6,16,CASSYSVVRGWETQYF,TGTGCCAGCAGTTACTCAGTTGTTAGGGGGTGGGAGACCCAGTACTTC
.,.,TRBJ2-2,TRBV28,12,CASRLQGGELFF,TGTGCCAGCAGATTACAGGGCGGGGAGCTGTTTTTT
TRBD1,.,TRBJ1-1,TRBV5-4,14,CASRPQGEVTEAFF,TGTGCCAGCAGGCCACAGGGGGAGGTCACTGAAGCTTTCTTT
TRBD1,.,TRBJ2-7,TRBV6-2/TRBV6-3,15,CASSYSGTGHYEQYF,TGTGCCAGCAGTTACTCCGGGACAGGGCACTACGAGCAGTACTTC
.,.,TRBJ2-1,TRBV12-2,16,CASRLVAREAYNEQFF,TGTGCAAGTCGCTTAGTGGCTCGTGAAGCCTACAATGAGCAGTTCTTC
.,.,TRBJ1-2,TRBV7-8,15,CASRTGTGDLYGYTF,TGTGCCAGCAGAACCGGGACGGGGGATCTTTATGGCTACACCTTC
.,.,TRBJ2-3,TRBV5-4,14,CASSDGPSPDTQYF,TGTGCCAGCAGCGATGGGCCCAGCCCAGATACGCAGTATTTT
.,few,TRBJ1-5,TRBV12-3/TRBV12-4,12,CASTVGSLAQHF,TGTGCCAGCACCGTGGGGAGTCTGGCCCAGCATTTT
.,.,TRBJ1-1,TRBV12-3/TRBV12-4,12,CASTQEGREAFF,TGTGCCAGCACTCAAGAGGGCCGTGAAGCTTTCTTT
.,.,TRBJ1-4,TRBV18,15,CASSPRLDGSEKLFF,TGTGCCAGCTCACCACGTCTTGATGGCTCCGAAAAACTGTTTTTT
.,.,TRBJ1-1,TRBV7-2,11,CASSSQVEAFF,TGTGCCAGCAGTTCACAAGTTGAAGCTTTCTTT
TRBD1,.,TRBJ2-7,TRBV5-1,13,CASRWTGNFEQYF,TGCGCCAGCAGGTGGACAGGGAACTTCGAGCAGTACTTC
.,.,TRBJ1-5,TRBV6-5,14,CASSSSGVGQPQHF,TGTGCCAGCAGTTCTTCAGGGGTCGGCCAGCCCCAGCATTTT
TRBD2,once,TRBJ2-7,TRBV28,15,CASSLGTSFRYEQYF,TGTGCCAGCAGTTTGGGGACTAGCTTTCGCTACGAGCAGTACTTC
TRBD2,few,TRBJ2-2,TRBV5-4,16,CASSLGGTTLTGELFF,TGTGCCAGCAGCTTGGGCGGGACTACCTTAACCGGGGAGCTGTTTTTT
.,few,TRBJ2-5,TRBV11-1,12,CASSRLDETQYF,TGTGCCAGCAGCCGACTGGATGAGACCCAGTACTTC
TRBD1,.,TRBJ2-2,TRBV19,16,CASTVLIGTGTGELFF,TGTGCCAGTACCGTCTTAATAGGGACAGGCACCGGGGAGCTGTTTTTT
TRBD1,.,TRBJ1-1,TRBV5-6,13,CASSLPGGFGAFF,TGTGCCAGCAGCTTACCAGGGGGCTTTGGAGCTTTCTTT